These T cell receptor beta chains were read from a single sample in a study of blood T cell repertoires in COVID-19. Clones were sequenced by immunoSEQ multiplex PCR, and TCRdb holds only the in-frame ones, with some missing. The table shows around 150,000 clones, with about 93% occurring only once. Sequencing was carried out using peripheral blood. The receptor set was obtained from a woman in her forties or fifties with acute or convalescent COVID-19. The CDR3 runs from the conserved cysteine through the conserved F or W. D genes are given only for firm matches. Clone size is given for some rows only: seen once, a few or many times, or a class if the clone is expanded.

>13|.|TRBJ1-1|TRBV29-1|.
CSVVSTSPGVAFF
TGCAGCGTTGTCTCCACGTCCCCGGGGGTAGCTTTCTTT
>14|.|TRBJ1-1|TRBV9|.
CASSVGGANTEAFF
TGTGCCAGCAGCGTAGGAGGTGCGAACACTGAAGCTTTCTTT
>15|TRBD1|TRBJ1-1|TRBV7-2|.
CASSLGGTGKTEAFF
TGTGCCAGCAGCTTAGGAGGGACAGGGAAGACCGAAGCTTTCTTT
>13|.|TRBJ1-1|TRBV30|.
CAYQALRNTEAFF
TGTGCCTATCAGGCCTTGAGGAACACTGAAGCTTTCTTT
>16|.|TRBJ1-4|TRBV19|.
CASSISGTATNEKLFF
TGTGCCAGTAGTATTTCCGGGACTGCAACTAATGAAAAACTGTTTTTT
>16|.|TRBJ2-3|TRBV4-3|.
CASSQGGRLTTDTQYF
TGCGCCAGCAGCCAAGGCGGTCGTCTAACCACAGATACGCAGTATTTT
>19|TRBD2|TRBJ2-1|TRBV4-3|.
CASSQDFKYGGRAFNEQFF
TGCGCCAGCAGCCAAGATTTTAAGTACGGCGGGAGGGCGTTCAATGAGCAGTTCTTC
>13|.|TRBJ2-7|TRBV5-8|.
CASSLSREYEQYF
TGTGCCAGCAGCTTGAGTAGAGAATACGAGCAGTACTTC
>15|TRBD1|TRBJ2-7|TRBV6-1|.
CASSEEVRGPYEQYF
TGTGCCAGCAGTGAAGAGGTGAGGGGGCCCTACGAGCAGTACTTC
>13|.|TRBJ1-2|TRBV19|.
CASSPGTIYGYTF
TGTGCCAGTAGTCCCGGGACAATCTATGGCTACACCTTC
>13|.|TRBJ2-7|TRBV7-9|.
CASSLGRDYEQYF
TGTGCCAGCAGCTTAGGTCGCGACTACGAGCAGTACTTC
>18|TRBD1|TRBJ1-2|TRBV24-1|.
CATSDSMGPGQGISGYTF
TGTGCCACCAGTGATTCGATGGGCCCCGGACAGGGGATAAGTGGCTACACCTTC
>16|TRBD1|TRBJ1-2|TRBV15|.
CATSRSVGQGAYGYTF
TGTGCCACCAGCAGATCGGTGGGACAGGGAGCCTATGGCTACACCTTC
>14|TRBD1|TRBJ1-4|TRBV4-1|.
CASRKQGANEKLFF
TGCGCCAGCAGGAAACAGGGGGCCAATGAAAAACTGTTTTTT
>16|.|TRBJ1-3|TRBV7-9|.
CASSRGTLYRSNTIYF
TGTGCCAGCAGCCGCGGGACCCTTTATCGCTCAAACACCATATATTTT
>14|.|TRBJ1-2|TRBV3-1/TRBV3-2|once
CASSQDRFNYGYTF
TGTGCCAGCAGCCAAGACAGATTTAACTATGGCTACACCTTC
>15|TRBD1|TRBJ1-2|TRBV14|few
CASSSRQGWNYGYTF
TGTGCCAGCAGCTCCCGACAGGGGTGGAACTATGGCTACACCTTC
>13|.|TRBJ2-5|TRBV18|.
CASSPLSQETQYF
TGTGCCAGCTCACCCCTTTCCCAAGAGACCCAGTACTTC
>17|TRBD1|TRBJ1-5|TRBV5-6|.
CASSSGTGGWGNQPQHF
TGTGCCAGCAGCTCCGGAACAGGGGGCTGGGGCAATCAGCCCCAGCATTTT
>14|TRBD1|TRBJ1-6|TRBV19|.
CASRGQGASSPLHF
TGTGCCAGTAGGGGACAGGGGGCGAGTTCACCCCTCCACTTT
>15|.|TRBJ2-3|TRBV7-8|.
CASSLSRHRTDTQYF
TGTGCCAGCAGCTTATCGCGGCATCGAACAGATACGCAGTATTTT
>12|.|TRBJ2-7|TRBV6-2/TRBV6-3|.
CASTPLGGEQYF
TGTGCCAGCACCCCCTTAGGAGGCGAGCAGTACTTC
>16|.|TRBJ1-2|TRBV7-9|.
CASSVGQAFLSYGYTF
TGTGCCAGCAGCGTGGGACAAGCCTTCCTCTCCTATGGCTACACCTTC
>16|TRBD2|TRBJ2-3|TRBV27|.
CASSTTSGGSTDTQYF
TGTGCCAGCAGTACCACTAGCGGGGGAAGCACAGATACGCAGTATTTT
>16|TRBD1|TRBJ1-2|TRBV15|.
CATSREPEGQGFGYTF
TGTGCCACCAGCAGAGAACCCGAAGGACAGGGTTTTGGCTACACCTTC
>15|.|TRBJ1-1|TRBV3-1/TRBV3-2|.
CASSQEFLQGTEAFF
TGTGCCAGCAGCCAAGAGTTTCTTCAGGGCACTGAAGCTTTCTTT
>16|TRBD1|TRBJ1-2|TRBV19|.
CASSKSSTGAKYGYTF
TGTGCCAGTAGTAAGAGTTCGACAGGGGCGAAATATGGCTACACCTTC
>13|.|TRBJ1-3|TRBV29-1|.
CSVASPSGNTIYF
TGCAGCGTTGCCAGTCCCTCTGGAAACACCATATATTTT
>14|.|TRBJ2-1|TRBV28|.
CASSSPGRLNEQFF
TGTGCCAGCAGTTCCCCCGGCAGGCTCAATGAGCAGTTCTTC
>17|.|TRBJ2-1|TRBV21-1|.
CASRGRELGESYNEQFF
TGTGCCAGCAGAGGGAGGGAGTTGGGGGAATCCTACAATGAGCAGTTCTTC
>14|.|TRBJ1-2|TRBV7-9|.
CASSLGAGWYGYTF
TGTGCCAGCAGCTTAGGAGCAGGGTGGTATGGCTACACCTTC
>15|TRBD1|TRBJ2-7|TRBV4-1|.
CASSQEGTGIYEQYF
TGCGCCAGCAGCCAAGAAGGGACAGGGATCTACGAGCAGTACTTC
>17|TRBD2|TRBJ2-2|TRBV25-1|.
CASSEKTSGGTPGELFF
TGTGCCAGCAGTGAGAAAACTAGCGGGGGAACACCCGGGGAGCTGTTTTTT
>16|.|TRBJ2-2|TRBV5-1|.
CASSSPSTNSGGELFF
TGCGCCAGCAGCTCGCCCTCGACCAACTCGGGGGGGGAGCTGTTTTTT
>18|TRBD1|TRBJ1-4|TRBV5-1|few
CASSLGTGRPLQGEKLFF
TGCGCCAGCAGCTTGGGGACAGGGAGGCCTTTACAGGGTGAAAAACTGTTTTTT
>14|.|TRBJ1-5|TRBV27|.
CASSFRGMNQPQHF
TGTGCCAGCAGTTTTAGGGGGATGAATCAGCCCCAGCATTTT
>14|.|TRBJ1-2|TRBV6-1|.
CASSDNRASYGYTF
TGTGCCAGCAGTGACAACAGGGCAAGCTATGGCTACACCTTC
>15|TRBD1|TRBJ2-1|TRBV28|.
CASSTRDSVYNEQFF
TGTGCCAGCAGTACCCGGGACAGCGTTTACAATGAGCAGTTCTTC
>13|.|TRBJ2-1|TRBV19|once
CASSEIAPNEQFF
TGTGCCAGTAGTGAGATTGCGCCGAATGAGCAGTTCTTC
>15|TRBD2|TRBJ2-2|TRBV9|.
CASSPPWGGTGELFF
TGTGCCAGCAGCCCACCATGGGGGGGGACCGGGGAGCTGTTTTTT
>15|TRBD1|TRBJ2-1|TRBV5-1|.
CASSLVGQAYNEQFF
TGCGCCAGCAGCTTGGTGGGACAGGCTTACAATGAGCAGTTCTTC
>18|TRBD2|TRBJ2-7|TRBV5-5|.
CASSLVRWTSGGAIEQYF
TGTGCCAGCAGCTTGGTTAGGTGGACTAGCGGGGGGGCCATCGAGCAGTACTTC
>14|.|TRBJ1-2|TRBV5-5|.
CASSVREEIYGYTF
TGTGCCAGCAGCGTTAGAGAGGAGATCTATGGCTACACCTTC
>16|TRBD1|TRBJ1-1|TRBV11-2|.
CASSLGVGQGNTEAFF
TGTGCCAGCAGCTTAGGAGTAGGACAGGGGAACACTGAAGCTTTCTTT
>19|TRBD1|TRBJ2-6|TRBV13|.
CASSLDRQGFSGGANVLTF
TGTGCCAGCAGCTTAGACAGACAGGGTTTTTCTGGTGGGGCCAACGTCCTGACTTTC
>14|.|TRBJ2-1|TRBV28|.
CASSIGDLYNEQFF
TGTGCCAGCAGCATAGGAGACCTCTACAATGAGCAGTTCTTC
>15|TRBD2|TRBJ2-7|TRBV5-4|.
CASSLEASGRGEQYF
TGTGCCAGCAGCTTGGAGGCTAGCGGGAGGGGGGAGCAGTACTTC
>13|.|TRBJ1-1|TRBV18|.
CASSPLGRIEAFF
TGTGCCAGCTCACCCCTGGGGCGGATAGAAGCTTTCTTT
>16|TRBD2|TRBJ2-7|TRBV4-1|.
CASSQGFGRTHYEQYF
TGCGCCAGCAGCCAAGGTTTCGGGAGGACTCACTACGAGCAGTACTTC
>15|TRBD1|TRBJ1-4|TRBV5-5|once
CASHQPTGGGEKLFF
TGTGCCAGCCACCAACCGACAGGGGGAGGTGAAAAACTGTTTTTT
>16|TRBD2|TRBJ2-7|TRBV15|.
CATSSEISGSSYEQYF
TGTGCCACCAGCAGCGAAATTAGCGGGAGCTCCTACGAGCAGTACTTC
>19|.|TRBJ1-3|TRBV3-1/TRBV3-2|.
CASSHPTRGDQGAGNTIYF
TGTGCCAGCAGCCATCCCACCCGCGGCGACCAGGGTGCTGGAAACACCATATATTTT
>15|.|TRBJ2-1|TRBV19|.
CASSKYQRSYNEQFF
TGTGCCAGTAGTAAGTACCAGCGGTCCTACAATGAGCAGTTCTTC
>14|.|TRBJ1-4|TRBV12-5|.
CASGLAQPGEKLFF
TGTGCTAGTGGTTTGGCACAACCGGGGGAAAAACTGTTTTTT
>15|.|TRBJ1-6|TRBV2|.
CASTSGGGPTSPLHF
TGTGCCAGCACCTCCGGGGGGGGGCCGACTTCACCCCTCCACTTT